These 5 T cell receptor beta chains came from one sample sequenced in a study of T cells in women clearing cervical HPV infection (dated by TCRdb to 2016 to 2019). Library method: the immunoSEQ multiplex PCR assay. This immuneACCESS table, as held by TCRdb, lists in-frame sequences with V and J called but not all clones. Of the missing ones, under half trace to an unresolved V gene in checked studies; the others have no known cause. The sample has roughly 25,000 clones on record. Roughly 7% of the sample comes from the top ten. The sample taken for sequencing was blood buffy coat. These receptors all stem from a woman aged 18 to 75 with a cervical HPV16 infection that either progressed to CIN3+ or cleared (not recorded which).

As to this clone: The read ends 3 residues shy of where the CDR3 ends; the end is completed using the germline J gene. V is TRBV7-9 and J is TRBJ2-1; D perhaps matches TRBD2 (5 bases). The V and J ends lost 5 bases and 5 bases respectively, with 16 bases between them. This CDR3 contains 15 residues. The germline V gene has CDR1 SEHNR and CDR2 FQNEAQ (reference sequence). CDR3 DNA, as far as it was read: TGTGCCAGCAGCCCCCATGGCGGGCCTCACAATGAG. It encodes CASSPHGGPHNE. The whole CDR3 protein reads CASSPHGGPHNEQFF.

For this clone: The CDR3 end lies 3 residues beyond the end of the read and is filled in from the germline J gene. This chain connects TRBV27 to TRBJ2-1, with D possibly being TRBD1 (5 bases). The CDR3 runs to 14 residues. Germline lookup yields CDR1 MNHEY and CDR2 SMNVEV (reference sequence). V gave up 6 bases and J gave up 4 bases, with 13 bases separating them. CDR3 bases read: TGTGCCAGCAGGGGGCAGGGCATGTACAATGAG. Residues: CASRGQGMYNE. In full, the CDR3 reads CASRGQGMYNEQFF.

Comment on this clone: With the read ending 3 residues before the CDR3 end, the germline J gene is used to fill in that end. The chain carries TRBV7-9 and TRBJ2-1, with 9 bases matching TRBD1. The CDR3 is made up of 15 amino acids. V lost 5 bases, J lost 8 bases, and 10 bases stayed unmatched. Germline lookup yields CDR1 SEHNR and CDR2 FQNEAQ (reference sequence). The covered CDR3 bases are TGTGCCAGCAGCCCCCGGGGACAGGGTCATTATGAG. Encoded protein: CASSPRGQGHYE. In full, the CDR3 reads CASSPRGQGHYEQFF. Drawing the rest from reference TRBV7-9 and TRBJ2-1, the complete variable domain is DTGVSQNPRHKITKRGQNVTFRCDPISEHNRLYWYRQTLGQGPEFLTYFQNEAQLEKSRLLSDRFSAERPKGSFSTLEIQRTEQGDSAMYLCASSPRGQGHYEQFFGPGTRLTVL.

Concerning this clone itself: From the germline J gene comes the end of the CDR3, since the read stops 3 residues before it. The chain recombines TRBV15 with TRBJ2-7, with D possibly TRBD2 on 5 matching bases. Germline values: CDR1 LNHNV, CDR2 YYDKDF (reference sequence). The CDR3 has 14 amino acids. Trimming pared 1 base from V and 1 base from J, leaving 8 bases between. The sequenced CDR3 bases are TGTGCCACCAGCAGAGTAGGACTTTCCTACGAG. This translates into CATSRVGLSYE. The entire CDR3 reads CATSRVGLSYEQYF.

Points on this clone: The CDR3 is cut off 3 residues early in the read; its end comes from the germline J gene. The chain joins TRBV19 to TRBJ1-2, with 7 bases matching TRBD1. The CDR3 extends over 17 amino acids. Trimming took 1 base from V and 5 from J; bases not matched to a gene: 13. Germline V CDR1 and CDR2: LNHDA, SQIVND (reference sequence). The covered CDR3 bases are TGTGCCAGTAGTATAGCCCCGGACAGGCTGTCAATGTATGGC. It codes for CASSIAPDRLSMYG. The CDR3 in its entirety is CASSIAPDRLSMYGYTF.